A selection of T cell receptor beta chains follows, all from one sample in a study of blood T cell repertoires in COVID-19. Some clones are missing from TCRdb's copy, which holds only in-frame ones; the method was immunoSEQ multiplex PCR. The sample records about 87,000 clones, around 87% being singletons. The sample consisted of peripheral blood. All receptors derive from a man aged 35 to 55 with acute or convalescent COVID-19. Each CDR3 is given with its conserved first and last residue. D genes are given only for firm matches. The size of a clone is reported for some rows only, either as once, few or many, or as a class for expanded clones.

>.|TRBV5-1|TRBJ1-1|.
CASSSPTSEAFF
TGCGCCAGCAGCTCCCCAACTTCTGAAGCTTTCTTT
>.|TRBV3-1/TRBV3-2|TRBJ2-7|.
CASSPSEGWNEQYF
TGTGCCAGCAGCCCCTCGGAGGGCTGGAACGAGCAGTACTTC
>.|TRBV19|TRBJ2-7|.
CASSLTGTSYEQYF
TGTGCCAGTAGTCTCACAGGGACCTCCTACGAGCAGTACTTC
>.|TRBV7-9|TRBJ2-5|.
CASSLRAEETQYF
TGTGCCAGCAGCTTACGAGCGGAAGAGACCCAGTACTTC
>.|TRBV12-5|TRBJ2-7|.
CASGLIIQRGLGPTYEQYF
TGTGCTAGTGGTTTGATCATACAGCGAGGGTTAGGGCCAACCTACGAGCAGTACTTC
>.|TRBV7-9|TRBJ1-5|TRBD1
CASSLGQGDSNQPQHF
TGTGCCAGCAGCTTGGGACAGGGGGATAGCAATCAGCCCCAGCATTTT
>.|TRBV27|TRBJ2-7|TRBD2
CASSSFAGGYEQYF
TGTGCCAGCAGTTCTTTTGCGGGAGGCTACGAGCAGTACTTC
>.|TRBV29-1|TRBJ2-5|TRBD2
CSVVREGRVETQYF
TGCAGCGTTGTTCGGGAGGGCCGGGTGGAGACCCAGTACTTC
>.|TRBV5-1|TRBJ1-1|.
CASSLHPNTEAFF
TGCGCCAGCAGCTTGCATCCGAACACTGAAGCTTTCTTT
>.|TRBV5-4|TRBJ2-7|.
CASSLGAEPSYEQYF
TGTGCCAGCAGCCTAGGGGCAGAACCTTCCTACGAGCAGTACTTC
>few|TRBV2|TRBJ2-1|.
CASKYRVNEQFF
TGTGCCAGCAAGTACAGGGTCAATGAGCAGTTCTTC
>.|TRBV6-2/TRBV6-3|TRBJ2-3|TRBD2
CASSFRLAGVTDTQYF
TGTGCCAGCAGTTTCCGACTAGCGGGAGTGACAGATACGCAGTATTTT
>.|TRBV18|TRBJ2-4|TRBD2
CASSPGTSGRNIQYF
TGTGCCAGCTCACCGGGGACTAGCGGGAGAAACATTCAGTACTTC
>.|TRBV4-3|TRBJ2-1|TRBD2
CASSRGGTSGADEQFF
TGCGCCAGCAGCCGAGGAGGGACTAGCGGGGCTGACGAGCAGTTCTTC
>.|TRBV7-6|TRBJ2-1|.
CASSFQGMINEQFF
TGTGCCAGCAGCTTTCAGGGGATGATTAATGAGCAGTTCTTC
>few|TRBV9|TRBJ1-1|TRBD1
CASSTTGGVEAFF
TGTGCCAGCAGCACGACAGGGGGAGTTGAAGCTTTCTTT
>.|TRBV2|TRBJ2-1|.
CASMEGNEQFF
TGTGCCAGCATGGAGGGGAATGAGCAGTTCTTC
>.|TRBV6-2/TRBV6-3|TRBJ1-1|.
CASSYSRQGEAFF
TGTGCCAGCAGTTACTCGAGGCAGGGGGAAGCTTTCTTT
>.|TRBV2|TRBJ1-2|TRBD1
CASSAQTGYSYGYTF
TGTGCCAGCAGTGCTCAGACAGGGTACAGCTATGGCTACACCTTC
>.|TRBV5-4|TRBJ1-2|.
CASSLGEDYGYTF
TGTGCCAGCAGCCTCGGTGAGGACTATGGCTACACCTTC
>.|TRBV3-1/TRBV3-2|TRBJ1-2|TRBD1
CASSHATGGRSYTF
TGTGCCAGCAGCCACGCAACAGGGGGCAGAAGCTACACCTTC
>.|TRBV7-9|TRBJ2-3|TRBD2
CASSPGGAADTQYF
TGTGCCAGCAGCCCCGGGGGGGCGGCAGATACGCAGTATTTT
>.|TRBV5-6|TRBJ2-1|.
CASSLPSGDEQFF
TGTGCCAGCAGCTTACCTTCAGGGGATGAGCAGTTCTTC
>once|TRBV5-6|TRBJ1-5|.
CASSLSGENRPQHF
TGTGCCAGCAGCTTGTCAGGGGAGAATAGGCCCCAGCATTTT
>.|TRBV6-5|TRBJ1-6|.
CASSSGRVGSPLHF
TGTGCCAGCAGTTCCGGCAGGGTTGGTTCACCCCTCCACTTT
>.|TRBV5-1|TRBJ1-2|TRBD1
CASSLEAQGGANYGYTF
TGCGCCAGCAGCTTGGAGGCTCAGGGGGGAGCTAACTATGGCTACACCTTC
>.|TRBV7-9|TRBJ1-5|TRBD1
CASSGDREEGQPQHF
TGTGCCAGCAGCGGGGACAGGGAGGAAGGTCAGCCCCAGCATTTT
>.|TRBV6-5|TRBJ2-2|.
CASSPQDTGELFF
TGTGCCAGCAGTCCCCAGGACACCGGGGAGCTGTTTTTT
>.|TRBV19|TRBJ1-5|.
CASSILTSNQPQHF
TGTGCCAGTAGTATTCTCACAAGCAATCAGCCCCAGCATTTT
>.|TRBV9|TRBJ2-3|.
CASSVVPGEGDTQYF
TGTGCCAGCAGCGTAGTCCCGGGAGAAGGAGATACGCAGTATTTT
>.|TRBV7-3|TRBJ2-2|.
CASSSKSNTGELFF
TGTGCCAGCAGCAGCAAATCGAACACCGGGGAGCTGTTTTTT
>.|TRBV6-1|TRBJ1-2|.
CASTEGGEARGYTF
TGTGCCAGCACTGAAGGGGGAGAGGCCCGTGGCTACACCTTC
>.|TRBV5-6|TRBJ1-4|TRBD1
CASSSTGQGSAEKLFF
TGTGCCAGCAGCTCGACTGGACAGGGATCGGCAGAAAAACTGTTTTTT
>.|TRBV4-3|TRBJ2-1|.
CASSDGTHRREQFF
TGCGCCAGCAGCGACGGGACACACAGACGGGAGCAGTTCTTC
>once|TRBV7-9|TRBJ1-2|.
CASSHPDRFNYGYTF
TGTGCCAGCAGCCACCCCGACAGATTTAACTATGGCTACACCTTC
>.|TRBV19|TRBJ1-2|TRBD1
CASSTGQGRYGYTF
TGTGCCAGTAGTACTGGACAGGGGAGGTATGGCTACACCTTC
>.|TRBV15|TRBJ1-4|.
CATSRGQGTEKLFF
TGTGCCACCAGCAGAGGGCAGGGCACTGAAAAACTGTTTTTT
>few|TRBV23-1|TRBJ1-6|.
CASSLPAWQASYNSPLHF
TGCGCCAGCAGTCTTCCCGCGTGGCAGGCATCCTATAATTCACCCCTCCACTTT
>.|TRBV19|TRBJ1-1|TRBD1
CASSMPGTGNTEAFF
TGTGCCAGTAGTATGCCCGGGACAGGGAACACTGAAGCTTTCTTT
>.|TRBV10-3|TRBJ2-6|TRBD1
CAVGQGTANVLTF
TGTGCCGTCGGACAGGGGACGGCCAACGTCCTGACTTTC
>.|TRBV6-5|TRBJ1-1|.
CASSPTGNTEAFF
TGTGCCAGCAGTCCTACAGGGAACACTGAAGCTTTCTTT
>.|TRBV25-1|TRBJ1-2|TRBD1
CASSERGTGGHGYTF
TGTGCCAGCAGTGAACGCGGGACAGGTGGGCATGGCTACACCTTC
>.|TRBV6-5|TRBJ1-6|TRBD1
CASRDRDGNSPLHF
TGTGCCAGCAGAGACAGGGACGGTAATTCACCCCTCCACTTT
>.|TRBV9|TRBJ1-2|.
CASSAGVNYGYTF
TGTGCCAGCAGCGCCGGAGTTAACTATGGCTACACCTTC
>once|TRBV30|TRBJ1-5|TRBD1
CAWGRDRGFGSNQPQHF
TGTGCCTGGGGCCGGGACAGGGGGTTCGGCAGCAATCAGCCCCAGCATTTT